Described below is a single TCR beta chain sequence and its context. Its antigen is not known. The data belong to a study of memory CD4+ T cells and cytomegalovirus serostatus. About the research overall: Of the healthy Belgian adults, fewer than 10 were CMV seropositive and approximately 24 seronegative.

Study-wide findings and caveats: Each of some 67 CMV-associated TCRbeta sequences occurred in one to five individuals. The CMV-associated TCR signature appears largely within the CD4+ memory repertoire.

Single viable CD3+CD4+CD8-CD45RO+ cells were sorted as the memory CD4+ T cells. After thawing, CD4+ T cells were positively selected. Trimming removed 8 bases from V and 5 bases from J, with 18 bases in between. This CDR3 spans 14 amino acids. The germline CDR1 and CDR2 sequences are MNHNS and SASEGT. Measured with immunoSEQ multiplex PCR; TCRdb has only the in-frame clones, and not every one. The sample includes some 44,000 clones, around 78% seen only once; the top ten take around 0.6%. This receptor was identified in an adult in good health and CMV-seronegative. The chain joins TRBV6-1 to TRBJ1-1, with D maybe TRBD1 (6 bases). The sequencing input was memory CD4+ T cells from blood. In nucleotides, the CDR3 is TGTGCCAGCTCCATTGGGGGCGCGGGGACTGAAGCTTTCTTT. It encodes CASSIGGAGTEAFF.